These T cell receptor beta chains were read from a single sample in a study of T cell repertoires in cytomegalovirus infection. These receptors' antigens are unknown. From the reads, TCRdb called clonotypes with MiXCR, one entry per CDR3 protein. The profile shows 750,000 to 950,000 distinct CDR3 sequences, under 35% of them singletons. The source was cultured CD8+ T cells from PBMCs, collected from culture after CMV antigen stimulation. The receptors were gathered from a human donor in good health (CMV status not recorded). Some clones in this sample may be carry-over from other donors' samples. CDR3s include the opening cysteine and the closing phenylalanine or tryptophan. The D gene is left open where the match is weak. Clone size is not always given. Where it is, it says once, few, many or a class for expanded clones.

>.|TRBV5-3|TRBJ1-1|.
TGTGCCAGCAGCTTGGGTCAGGTTTTCCACCCCGTCATGAACACTGAAGCTTTCTTT
CASSLGQVFHPVMNTEAFF
>.|TRBV5-8|TRBJ1-1|few
TGCGCCAGCTACGGGGGGACTGAAGCTTTCTTT
CASYGGTEAFF
>.|TRBV28|TRBJ1-5|.
TGTGCCAGCAGTTTTAGGGGTACTTTTCAGCCCCAGCATTTT
CASSFRGTFQPQHF
>.|TRBV6-9|TRBJ2-3|once
TGTGCCAGCAGTTATGGCCCCGACAGGGGAGGGAGAACAGATACGCAGTATTTT
CASSYGPDRGGRTDTQYF
>.|TRBV6-6|TRBJ1-2|.
TGTGCCAGCAGTGGCTACCGGGACGGCAACTATGGCTACACCTTC
CASSGYRDGNYGYTF
>TRBD1|TRBV9|TRBJ1-1|.
TGTGCCAGCAGCCCGTGGGACAGTGAGGAGGTTGAAGCTTTCTTT
CASSPWDSEEVEAFF
>TRBD2|TRBV6-1|TRBJ2-1|few
TGTGCCAGCAGTATTCATAGCGGGGCTTACAATGAGCAGTTCTTC
CASSIHSGAYNEQFF
>.|TRBV2|TRBJ2-5|many
TGTGCCAGCATCGAGGGGCCCTTCAGCCGGTACTTC
CASIEGPFSRYF
>.|TRBV4-1|TRBJ2-2|.
TGCGCCAGCAGCCAAGGGGGCGGACAGCTGTTTTTT
CASSQGGGQLFF
>.|TRBV12-3/TRBV12-4|TRBJ1-2|few
TGTGCCAGCAGCTCCACACGGCGGGGGGGAGGTGGAGGCTACACCTTC
CASSSTRRGGGGGYTF
>.|TRBV7-9|TRBJ2-5|.
TGTGCCAGCAGCTCACCGGGACACCAGAACAAGACCCAGTACTTC
CASSSPGHQNKTQYF
>.|TRBV28|TRBJ2-5|.
TGTGCCAGCAGTTTACCTCGGGTTGGAAGAAGAGAAGAGACCCAGTACTTC
CASSLPRVGRREETQYF
>TRBD1|TRBV6-2/TRBV6-3|TRBJ1-5|.
TGTGCCAGCAGTTACCTGGACAGGGGGAAGCCCCAGCATTTT
CASSYLDRGKPQHF
>.|TRBV19|TRBJ1-1|.
TGTGCCAGTAGTATTTCCACGGGAATACTCACTGAAGCTTTCTTT
CASSISTGILTEAFF
>TRBD2|TRBV4-1|TRBJ2-3|few
TGCGCCAGCAGCCCGGGACTAGCGGGGGGCTACTACACAGATACGCAGTATTTT
CASSPGLAGGYYTDTQYF
>TRBD2|TRBV7-6|TRBJ2-1|.
TGTGCCAGCAGCCCCGTTCTAGCGGGGGCCTTAAATGAGCAGTTCTTC
CASSPVLAGALNEQFF
>TRBD2|TRBV2|TRBJ2-7|.
TGTGCCAGCACCAAACTAGCGGGGGGCTACGAGCAGTACTTC
CASTKLAGGYEQYF
>.|TRBV25-1|TRBJ1-1|few
TGTGCCAGCAGTGAATATGAGGGGGGCACTGAAGCTTTCTTT
CASSEYEGGTEAFF
>.|TRBV12-3/TRBV12-4|TRBJ2-7|.
TGTGCCAGCACCCCGGGGCCGGGGGATTACGAGCAGTACTTC
CASTPGPGDYEQYF
>TRBD2|TRBV2|TRBJ2-1|.
TGTGCCAGCAGTACCCCCGGCGGACTAGCGGGGGGGCCGAGCTCCTACAATGAGCAGTTCTTC
CASSTPGGLAGGPSSYNEQFF
>.|TRBV5-1|TRBJ2-1|.
TGCGCCAGCAGCCAGACCAGGGGACGTCGCTCCTACAATGAGCAGTTCTTC
CASSQTRGRRSYNEQFF
>.|TRBV5-4|TRBJ2-2|.
TGTGCCAGCAGCTTAGGTCTAGAGATGACCGGGGAGCTGTTTTTT
CASSLGLEMTGELFF